The sequence of this T cell receptor beta chain was determined in a study of control samples from healthy donors and cancer patients. Data came from immunoSEQ multiplex PCR; TCRdb stores just in-frame clones and leaves some out. The profile shows 80,000 to 100,000 clones, roughly 92% of them singletons. The sequenced sample consisted of blood. The TCR comes from a human donor in good health. The donor label of this sample is uncertain.

The DNA for the CDR3 is TGTGCCAGCAGTTTAGGGAAGGGTGGCCAGCCCCAGCATTTT. Translating it yields CASSLGKGGQPQHF. The V gene is TRBV28, the J gene TRBJ1-5; D ambiguous. Trimming took 2 bases from V and 7 from J, leaving 12 bases between them. This CDR3 contains 14 residues. Germline V lookup: CDR1 MDHEN, CDR2 SYDVKM. Supplemented by reference TRBV28 and TRBJ1-5, the full variable domain reads DVKVTQSSRYLVKRTGEKVFLECVQDMDHENMFWYRQDPGLGLRLIYFSYDVKMKEKGDIPEGYSVSREKKERFSLILESASTNQTSMYLCASSLGKGGQPQHFGDGTRLSIL.